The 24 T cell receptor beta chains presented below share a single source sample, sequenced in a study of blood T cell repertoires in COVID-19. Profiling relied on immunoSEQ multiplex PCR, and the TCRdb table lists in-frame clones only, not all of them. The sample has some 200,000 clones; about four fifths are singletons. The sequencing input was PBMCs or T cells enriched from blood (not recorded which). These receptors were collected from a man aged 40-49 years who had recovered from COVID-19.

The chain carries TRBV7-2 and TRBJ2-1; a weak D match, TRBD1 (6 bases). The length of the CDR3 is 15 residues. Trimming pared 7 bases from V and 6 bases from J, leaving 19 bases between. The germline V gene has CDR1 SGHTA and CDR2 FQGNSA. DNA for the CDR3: TGTGCCAGCACCCCAACCCTGGACAGAGCCAATGAGCAGTTCTTC. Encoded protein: CASTPTLDRANEQFF.

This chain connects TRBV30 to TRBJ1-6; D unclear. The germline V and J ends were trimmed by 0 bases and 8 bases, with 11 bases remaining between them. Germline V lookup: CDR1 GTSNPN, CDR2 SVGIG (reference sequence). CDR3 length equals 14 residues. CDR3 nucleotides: TGTGCCTGGAGTGTCGTGGGGAGGCATTCACCCCTCCACTTT. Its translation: CAWSVVGRHSPLHF.

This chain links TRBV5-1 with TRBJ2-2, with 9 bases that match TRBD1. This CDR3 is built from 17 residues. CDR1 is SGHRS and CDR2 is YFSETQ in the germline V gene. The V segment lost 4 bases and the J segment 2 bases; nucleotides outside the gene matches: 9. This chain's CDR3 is CASSPPGTGINTGELFF. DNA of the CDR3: TGCGCCAGCAGCCCACCCGGGACAGGGATCAACACCGGGGAGCTGTTTTTT.

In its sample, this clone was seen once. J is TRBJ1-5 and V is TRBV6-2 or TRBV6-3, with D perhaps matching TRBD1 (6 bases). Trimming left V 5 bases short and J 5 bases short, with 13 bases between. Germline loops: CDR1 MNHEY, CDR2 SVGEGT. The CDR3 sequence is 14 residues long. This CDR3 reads CASSRAGDYQPQHF. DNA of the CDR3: TGTGCCAGCAGTCGGGCAGGGGATTATCAGCCCCAGCATTTT.

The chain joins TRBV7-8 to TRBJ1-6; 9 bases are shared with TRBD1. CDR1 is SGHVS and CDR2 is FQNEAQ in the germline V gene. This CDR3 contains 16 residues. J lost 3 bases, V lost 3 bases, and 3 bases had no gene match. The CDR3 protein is CASSFADRGYNSPLHF. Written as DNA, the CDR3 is TGTGCCAGCAGCTTTGCGGACAGGGGCTATAATTCACCCCTCCACTTT.

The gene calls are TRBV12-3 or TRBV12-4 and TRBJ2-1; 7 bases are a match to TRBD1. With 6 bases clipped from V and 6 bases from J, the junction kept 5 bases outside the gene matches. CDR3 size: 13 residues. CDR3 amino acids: CASSQTGINEQFF. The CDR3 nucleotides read TGTGCCAGCAGCCAGACAGGGATCAATGAGCAGTTCTTC.

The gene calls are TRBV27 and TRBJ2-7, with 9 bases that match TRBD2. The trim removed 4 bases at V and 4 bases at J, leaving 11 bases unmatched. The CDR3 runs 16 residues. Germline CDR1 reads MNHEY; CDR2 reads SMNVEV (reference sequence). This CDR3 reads CASSSISGGSLYEQYF. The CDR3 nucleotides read TGTGCCAGCAGTTCGATTAGCGGGGGCTCCTTGTACGAGCAGTACTTC.

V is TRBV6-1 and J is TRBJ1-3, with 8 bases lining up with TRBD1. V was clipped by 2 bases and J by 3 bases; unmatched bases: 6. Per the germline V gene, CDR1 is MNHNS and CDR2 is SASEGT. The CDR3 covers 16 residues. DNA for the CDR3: TGTGCCAGCAGTGAATATGGGACAGGAGGTGGAAACACCATATATTTT. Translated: CASSEYGTGGGNTIYF.

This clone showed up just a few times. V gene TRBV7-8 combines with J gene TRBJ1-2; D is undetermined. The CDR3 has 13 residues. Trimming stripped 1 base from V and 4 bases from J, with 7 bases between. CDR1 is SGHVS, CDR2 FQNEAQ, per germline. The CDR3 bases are TGTGCCAGCAGCTTAGACATTTCCTATGGCTACACCTTC. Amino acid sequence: CASSLDISYGYTF.

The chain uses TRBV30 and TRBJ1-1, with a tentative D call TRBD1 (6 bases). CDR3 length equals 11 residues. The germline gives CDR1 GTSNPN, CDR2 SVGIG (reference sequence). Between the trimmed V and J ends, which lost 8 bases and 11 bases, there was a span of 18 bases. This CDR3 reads CAGRRAGAAFF. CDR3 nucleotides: TGTGCCGGCCGTCGGGCGGGGGCCGCTTTCTTT. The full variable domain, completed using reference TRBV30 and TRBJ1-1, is SQTIHQWPATLVQPVGSPLSLECTVEGTSNPNLYWYRQAAGRGLQLLFYSVGIGQISSEVPQNLSASRPQDRQFILSSKKLLLSDSGFYLCAGRRAGAAFFGQGTRLTVV.

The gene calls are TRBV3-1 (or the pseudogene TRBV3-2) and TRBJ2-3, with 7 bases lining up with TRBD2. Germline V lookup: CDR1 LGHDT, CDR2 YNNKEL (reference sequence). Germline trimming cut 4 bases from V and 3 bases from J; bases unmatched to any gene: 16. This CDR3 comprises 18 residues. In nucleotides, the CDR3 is TGTGCCAGCAGCCCAGATTTCACGTGGGGGGGGTTAACAGATACGCAGTATTTT. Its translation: CASSPDFTWGGLTDTQYF.

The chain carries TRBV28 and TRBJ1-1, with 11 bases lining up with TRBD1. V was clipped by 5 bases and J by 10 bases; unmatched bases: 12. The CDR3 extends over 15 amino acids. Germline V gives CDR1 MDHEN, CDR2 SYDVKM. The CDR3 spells CASSPLRTGGRGAFF. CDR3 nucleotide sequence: TGTGCCAGCAGTCCACTAAGGACAGGGGGCCGGGGAGCTTTCTTT. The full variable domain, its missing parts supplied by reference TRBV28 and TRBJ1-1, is DVKVTQSSRYLVKRTGEKVFLECVQDMDHENMFWYRQDPGLGLRLIYFSYDVKMKEKGDIPEGYSVSREKKERFSLILESASTNQTSMYLCASSPLRTGGRGAFFGQGTRLTVV.

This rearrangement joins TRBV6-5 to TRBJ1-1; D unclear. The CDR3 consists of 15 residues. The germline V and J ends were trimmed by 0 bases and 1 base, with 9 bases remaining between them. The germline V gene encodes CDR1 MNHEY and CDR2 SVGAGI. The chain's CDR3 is CASSYSRQRNTEAFF. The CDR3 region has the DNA TGTGCCAGCAGTTACTCTAGGCAGCGGAACACTGAAGCTTTCTTT.

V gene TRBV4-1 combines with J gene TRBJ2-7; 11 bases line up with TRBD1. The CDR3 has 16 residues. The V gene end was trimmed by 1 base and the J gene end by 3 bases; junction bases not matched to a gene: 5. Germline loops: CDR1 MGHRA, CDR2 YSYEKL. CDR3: CASSQGAGTGGYEQYF. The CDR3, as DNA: TGCGCCAGCAGCCAAGGGGCCGGGACAGGGGGCTACGAGCAGTACTTC.

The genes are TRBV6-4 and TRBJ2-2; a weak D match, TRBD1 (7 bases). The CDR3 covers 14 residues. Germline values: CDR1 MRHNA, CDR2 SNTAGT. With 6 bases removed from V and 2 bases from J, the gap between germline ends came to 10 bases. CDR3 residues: CASRRDSNTGELFF. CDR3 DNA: TGTGCCAGCAGGCGGGACAGCAACACCGGGGAGCTGTTTTTT.

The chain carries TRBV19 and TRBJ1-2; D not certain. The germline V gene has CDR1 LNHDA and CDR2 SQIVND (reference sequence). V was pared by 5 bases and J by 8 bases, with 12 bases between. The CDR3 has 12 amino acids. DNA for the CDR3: TGTGCCAGTAGTCGCCAGGCTTTGGGCTACACCTTC. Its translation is CASSRQALGYTF.

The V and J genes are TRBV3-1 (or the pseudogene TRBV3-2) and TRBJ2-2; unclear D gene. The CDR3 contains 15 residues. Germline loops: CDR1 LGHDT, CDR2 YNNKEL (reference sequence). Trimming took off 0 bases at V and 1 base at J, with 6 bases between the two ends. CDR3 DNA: TGTGCCAGCAGCCAAGATATCGGGAACACCGGGGAGCTGTTTTTT. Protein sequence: CASSQDIGNTGELFF.

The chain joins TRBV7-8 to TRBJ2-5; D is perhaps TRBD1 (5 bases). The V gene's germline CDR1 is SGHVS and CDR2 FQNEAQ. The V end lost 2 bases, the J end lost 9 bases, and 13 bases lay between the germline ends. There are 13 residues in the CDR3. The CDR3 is CASSLYQGEAQYF. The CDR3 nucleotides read TGTGCCAGCAGCTTATATCAGGGCGAGGCCCAGTACTTC.

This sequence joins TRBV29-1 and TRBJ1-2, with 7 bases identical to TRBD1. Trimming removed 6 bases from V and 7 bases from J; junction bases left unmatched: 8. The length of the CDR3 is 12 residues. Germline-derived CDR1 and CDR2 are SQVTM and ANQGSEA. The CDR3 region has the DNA TGCAGCGTAGCCGGACAGGTGATTGGCTACACCTTC. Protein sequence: CSVAGQVIGYTF.

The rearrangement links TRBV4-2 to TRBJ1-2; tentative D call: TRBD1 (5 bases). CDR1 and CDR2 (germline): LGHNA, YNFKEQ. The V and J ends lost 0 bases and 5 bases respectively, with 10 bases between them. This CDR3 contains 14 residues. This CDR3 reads CASSQESQGYGYTF. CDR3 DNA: TGTGCCAGCAGCCAAGAATCCCAGGGTTATGGCTACACCTTC.

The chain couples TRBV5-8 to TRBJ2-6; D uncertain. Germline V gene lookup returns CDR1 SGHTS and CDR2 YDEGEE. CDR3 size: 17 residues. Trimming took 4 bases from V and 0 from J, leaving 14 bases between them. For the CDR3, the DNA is TGTGCCAGCAGCCTGATACAATTAAACTCTGGGGCCAACGTCCTGACTTTC. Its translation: CASSLIQLNSGANVLTF.

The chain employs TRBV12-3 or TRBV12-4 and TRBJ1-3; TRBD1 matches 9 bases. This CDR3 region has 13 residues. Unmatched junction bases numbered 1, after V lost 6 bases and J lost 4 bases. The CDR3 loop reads CASRGTGGNTIYF. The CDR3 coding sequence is TGTGCCAGCAGGGGGACAGGGGGAAACACCATATATTTT.

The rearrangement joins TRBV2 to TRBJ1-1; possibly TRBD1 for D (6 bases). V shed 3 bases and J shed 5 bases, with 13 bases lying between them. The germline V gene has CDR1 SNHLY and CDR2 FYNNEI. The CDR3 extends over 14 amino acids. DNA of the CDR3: TGTGCCAGCAGTGATGCGGGGGGCAGAACTGAAGCTTTCTTT. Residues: CASSDAGGRTEAFF.

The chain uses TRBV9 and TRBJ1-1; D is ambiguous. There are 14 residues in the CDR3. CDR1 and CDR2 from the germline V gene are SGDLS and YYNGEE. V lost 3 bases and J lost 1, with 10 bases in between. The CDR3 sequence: CASSATQRNTEAFF. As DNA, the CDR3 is TGTGCCAGCAGCGCTACACAGAGGAACACTGAAGCTTTCTTT. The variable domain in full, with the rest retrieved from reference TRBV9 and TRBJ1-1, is DSGVTQTPKHLITATGQRVTLRCSPRSGDLSVYWYQQSLDQGLQFLIQYYNGEERAKGNILERFSAQQFPDLHSELNLSSLELGDSALYFCASSATQRNTEAFFGQGTRLTVV.